This TCR beta chain appears in the sequencing data of a study of blood T cell repertoires in COVID-19. Study-wide context: The cDNA or gDNA used as material had been derived from T cells, B-cell-depleted T cells, or PBMCs.

Clones were sequenced by immunoSEQ multiplex PCR, and TCRdb holds only the in-frame ones, with some missing. The sample lists 80,000 to 100,000 clones, 85% to 90% occurring once. Enrollment of patients from Seattle took place during active infection, with longitudinal follow-up. V shed 5 bases, J shed 10 bases, and the junction held 5 bases outside the gene matches. Germline V gives CDR1 LNHDA, CDR2 SQIVND (reference sequence). The CDR3 spans 13 residues. The origin of this receptor is a human donor with COVID-19, enrolled during active disease. The donor label of this sample is uncertain. The specimen sequenced was peripheral blood. This rearrangement joins TRBV19 to TRBJ2-1; 10 bases align to TRBD2. DNA for the CDR3: TGTGCCAGTAGTTCCAGCGGGAGGGAAGAGCAGTTCTTC. It encodes CASSSSGREEQFF. The full variable domain, its missing parts supplied by reference TRBV19 and TRBJ2-1, is DGGITQSPKYLFRKEGQNVTLSCEQNLNHDAMYWYRQDPGQGLRLIYYSQIVNDFQKGDIAEGYSVSREKKESFPLTVTSAQKNPTAFYLCASSSSGREEQFFGPGTRLTVL.